The 10 T cell receptor beta chains given below trace back to one sample, sequenced in a study of T cell responses to AZD1222 COVID-19 vaccine. The repertoire was sequenced with immunoSEQ multiplex PCR; TCRdb's copy has only in-frame clones and lacks some. The profile shows about 150,000 clones, 85% to 95% of them singletons. Sequenced material: peripheral blood, taken 28 days after the second AZD1222 dose. The receptors shown here come from an adult who received the AZD1222 COVID-19 vaccine.

This clone has only one observation. The J gene is TRBJ2-2, the V gene TRBV19; D possibly corresponds to TRBD2 (5 bases). Germline V gene data show CDR1 as LNHDA and CDR2 as SQIVND (reference sequence). The V and J ends lost 8 bases and 1 base respectively, with 11 bases between them. The CDR3 is made up of 14 amino acids. CDR3 coding DNA: TGTGCCAGTGCCGATCGGGGGAACACCGGGGAGCTGTTTTTT. This sequence encodes CASADRGNTGELFF.

This sequence joins TRBV6-1 and TRBJ2-5, with 9 bases that match TRBD1. V lost 3 bases to trimming and J lost 6 bases; unmatched junction nucleotides: 11. The CDR3 is made up of 16 amino acids. Germline lookup yields CDR1 MNHNS and CDR2 SASEGT. The CDR3 sequence: CASSEDRGIGEKTQYF. The CDR3, as DNA: TGTGCCAGCAGTGAGGACAGGGGCATTGGGGAGAAGACCCAGTACTTC.

V is TRBV3-1 (or the pseudogene TRBV3-2) and J is TRBJ2-5; either TRBD1 or TRBD2 may fit D (6 bases each). Between the trimmed V and J ends, which lost 2 bases and 0 bases, there was a span of 10 bases. The CDR3 totals 15 residues. The germline gives CDR1 LGHDT, CDR2 YNNKEL (reference sequence). DNA of the CDR3: TGTGCCAGCAGCCAAAAAGGGGGGTACCAAGAGACCCAGTACTTC. Translating gives CASSQKGGYQETQYF.

The rearrangement uses TRBV19 and TRBJ2-1, with 8 bases that match TRBD2. Germline V gene sequence: CDR1 LNHDA, CDR2 SQIVND (reference sequence). The CDR3 loop spans 14 amino acids. The J segment lost 5 bases and the V segment lost 9 bases, leaving 9 bases of the junction unmatched. CDR3 in amino acids: CASRPGRGDNEQFF. CDR3 coding DNA: TGTGCCAGCCGCCCGGGGCGGGGGGACAATGAGCAGTTCTTC.

The chain recombines TRBV10-3 with TRBJ1-1; the D is unclear. V was clipped by 3 bases and J by 4 bases, with 9 bases between them. Germline assignment: CDR1 ENHRY and CDR2 SYGVKD. The CDR3 sequence is 13 residues long. The CDR3 region is CAISDQWGTEAFF. As DNA, the CDR3 is TGTGCCATCAGTGACCAATGGGGCACTGAAGCTTTCTTT.

This chain uses TRBV28 with TRBJ2-7; 10 positions match TRBD1. V lost 7 bases, J lost 0 bases, and 9 bases stayed unmatched. Germline CDR1 MDHEN, CDR2 SYDVKM. The CDR3 is 16 amino acids. The CDR3: CASKTPGTGASYEQYF. DNA for the CDR3: TGTGCCAGCAAAACTCCCGGGACAGGGGCCTCCTACGAGCAGTACTTC.

The rearrangement joins TRBV6-5 to TRBJ1-1; no clear D. Deletions cut 3 bases from V and 0 bases from J, with 5 bases between. There are 13 residues in the CDR3. Germline V CDR1 and CDR2: MNHEY, SVGAGI. The CDR3 region is CASSYQVNTEAFF. CDR3 DNA: TGTGCCAGCAGTTATCAGGTGAACACTGAAGCTTTCTTT.

V gene TRBV3-1 (or the pseudogene TRBV3-2) combines with J gene TRBJ2-1; D is undetermined. V gave up 1 base and J gave up 0 bases, with 13 bases separating them. The CDR3 loop spans 17 amino acids. From germline, CDR1 is LGHDT and CDR2 YNNKEL (reference sequence). This CDR3 is CASSQAPGRVSYNEQFF. CDR3 in DNA: TGTGCCAGCAGCCAAGCCCCCGGTCGTGTCTCCTACAATGAGCAGTTCTTC.

This chain connects TRBV5-1 to TRBJ2-3; TRBD2 matches at 9 bases. CDR3 length: 16 amino acids. The ends lost 1 base at V and 4 bases at J; junction bases unmatched: 7. The germline CDR1 and CDR2 sequences are SGHRS and YFSETQ. CDR3 nucleotides: TGCGCCAGCAGCTTGAGTGCGGGGGGGCTACCAGATACGCAGTATTTT. Translation: CASSLSAGGLPDTQYF.

The genes are TRBV7-8 and TRBJ1-2; 8 nucleotides align to TRBD1. The J segment lost 7 bases and the V segment lost 2 bases, leaving 12 bases of the junction unmatched. From germline, CDR1 is SGHVS and CDR2 FQNEAQ. The CDR3 runs 16 residues. For the CDR3, the DNA is TGTGCCAGCAGCTTAAGGGGTCCTGACAGGGGCTCTGGCTACACCTTC. Amino acid sequence: CASSLRGPDRGSGYTF.